Listed below are T cell receptor beta chains from one sample, sequenced in a study of T cell repertoires in cytomegalovirus infection. TCRdb called the reads again in MiXCR, with one record for every CDR3 protein. The sample lists hundreds of thousands of distinct CDR3 sequences, roughly 9.3% occurring once. Source material: PBMCs. These receptor sequences come from a human donor in good health (CMV status not recorded). Some clones in this sample may be carry-over from other donors' samples. Both conserved end residues are part of each CDR3. Where a row states a size, it is once, few, many or the class of an expanded clone; other rows omit it.

CASSQDVGISNQPQHF	TRBV4-1	TRBJ1-5	many
CASSQPGQGAIDYGYTF	TRBV23-1	TRBJ1-2	many
CASSLRQDQPQHF	TRBV7-2	TRBJ1-5	many
CASSRPLQGSNTGELFF	TRBV4-1	TRBJ2-2	few
CASSSGVGAGNNEQFF	TRBV7-6	TRBJ2-1	many
CASSPESGNQPQHF	TRBV18	TRBJ1-5	many
CASSYSRSSGPQETQYF	TRBV6-6	TRBJ2-5	many
CASSYSTGGSRDGYTF	TRBV6-2/TRBV6-3	TRBJ1-2	many
CASSPTVTGLNTEAFF	TRBV7-9	TRBJ1-1	many
CSARENARTDTQYF	TRBV20-1	TRBJ2-3	many
CSAPTGSYTGELFF	TRBV20-1	TRBJ2-2	-
CSVTDTGANTEAFF	TRBV29-1	TRBJ1-1	many
CASSFTGASPNEQFF	TRBV7-6	TRBJ2-1	many
CASTPYVGGRNHGYTF	TRBV19	TRBJ1-2	many
CASFGAGGQRTDTQYF	TRBV19	TRBJ2-3	-
CASSYSGLARGQETQYF	TRBV6-2/TRBV6-3	TRBJ2-5	-
CASSGRRGRGSGNQPQHF	TRBV28	TRBJ1-5	few
CSALENRGFNRSPLHF	TRBV20-1	TRBJ1-6	few
CASISFPQGPTEAFF	TRBV7-2	TRBJ1-1	many
CASSLKVGAPYEQYF	TRBV27	TRBJ2-7	many
CASSSHLDSRNEKLFF	TRBV5-1	TRBJ1-4	few
CASSHRTGRPDTQYF	TRBV12-3/TRBV12-4	TRBJ2-3	many
CSVDEDSNGELFF	TRBV29-1	TRBJ2-2	-
CASSRTALFRTGELFF	TRBV4-1	TRBJ2-2	many
CSVDIFEEQFF	TRBV29-1	TRBJ2-1	few
CASGLVLGRNSQETQYF	TRBV12-5	TRBJ2-5	many
CSYRDRASGNTIYF	TRBV29-1	TRBJ1-3	few
CSASRTSGGAYEQYF	TRBV20-1	TRBJ2-7	few
CASSPRDSYGRNTIYF	TRBV12-3/TRBV12-4	TRBJ1-3	many
CSAIPGLAGGSYNEQFF	TRBV29-1	TRBJ2-1	few
CASSPLLRSTGANTEAFF	TRBV6-2/TRBV6-3	TRBJ1-1	-
CASSPGFNTKAFF	TRBV5-3	TRBJ1-1	-
CASSLARKSEAFF	TRBV7-2	TRBJ1-1	many